This TCR beta chain is drawn from a study of blood T cell repertoires in COVID-19. TCRdb keeps only in-frame clones here, not all; method: immunoSEQ multiplex PCR. The data contain roughly 210,000 clones, around four fifths of them singletons. Germline V gene sequence: CDR1 MGHRA, CDR2 YSYEKL. Trimming removed 1 base from V and 0 bases from J; junction bases left unmatched: 8. The CDR3 spans 18 residues. The clonotype was recovered from a woman aged 80 or older with COVID-19, enrolled during active disease. Sequenced material: peripheral blood. The chain carries TRBV4-1 and TRBJ2-1, with TRBD2 matching 8 bases. The CDR3 loop is CASSQGSAGGVSYNEQFF. CDR3 sequence (DNA): TGCGCCAGCAGCCAAGGCTCTGCGGGGGGTGTCTCCTACAATGAGCAGTTCTTC.